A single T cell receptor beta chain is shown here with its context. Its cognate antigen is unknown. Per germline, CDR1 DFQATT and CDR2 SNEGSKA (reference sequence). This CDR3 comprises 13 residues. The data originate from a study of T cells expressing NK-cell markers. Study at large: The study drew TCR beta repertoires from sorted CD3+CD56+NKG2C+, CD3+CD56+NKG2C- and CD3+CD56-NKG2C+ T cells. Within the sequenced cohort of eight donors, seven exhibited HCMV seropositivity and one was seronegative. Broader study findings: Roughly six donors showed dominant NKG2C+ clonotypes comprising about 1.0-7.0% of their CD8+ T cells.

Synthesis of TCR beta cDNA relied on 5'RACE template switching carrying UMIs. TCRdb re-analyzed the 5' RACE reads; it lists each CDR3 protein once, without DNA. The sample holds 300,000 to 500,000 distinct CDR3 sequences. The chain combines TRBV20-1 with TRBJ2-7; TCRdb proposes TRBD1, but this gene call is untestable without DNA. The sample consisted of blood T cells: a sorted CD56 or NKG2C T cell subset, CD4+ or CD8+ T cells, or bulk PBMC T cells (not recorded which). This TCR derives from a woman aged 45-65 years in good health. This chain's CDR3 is CSARAGEPLEQYF.